These T cell receptor beta chains were read from a single sample in a study of Ad26.COV2.S vaccination and SARS-CoV-2 variants. Sequenced by immunoSEQ multiplex PCR; TCRdb stores in-frame clones only, minus some. The sample gives some 300,000 clones, about 82% of which show up once; 1.9% is in the top ten. Sequenced here: peripheral blood, sampled in a trial of Ad26.COV2.S vaccine versus placebo. Receptors were obtained from a person aged 18-60 years who received the Ad26.COV2.S COVID-19 vaccine or a placebo. Both conserved end residues are part of each CDR3. D genes are given only for firm matches. The size entry is marked missing in some rows and otherwise reads once, few, many or a size class.

clone_size j_call v_call d_call cdr3_aa cdr3_nt
- TRBJ2-1 TRBV10-3 TRBD2 CAIRTSGGANNEQFF TGTGCCATCAGGACTAGCGGGGGGGCCAATAATGAGCAGTTCTTC
- TRBJ1-2 TRBV5-1 TRBD1 CASSSDRVSSVVYGYTF TGCGCCAGCAGCTCGGACAGGGTGTCGTCGGTGGTCTATGGCTACACCTTC
- TRBJ2-5 TRBV7-8 - CASRHRVYVPPSQETQYF TGTGCCAGCAGACATAGAGTCTACGTCCCCCCATCTCAAGAGACCCAGTACTTC
- TRBJ1-1 TRBV18 TRBD1 CASAFPTGSFRAFF TGTGCCAGCGCGTTTCCGACAGGGAGTTTTAGGGCTTTCTTT
- TRBJ1-5 TRBV5-8 TRBD1 CASSSGIGGWEPQHF TGTGCCAGCAGCAGTGGTATAGGGGGCTGGGAGCCCCAGCATTTT
- TRBJ1-5 TRBV30 - CAWSNWGRGKDAQPQHF TGTGCCTGGAGCAATTGGGGGAGGGGGAAGGATGCTCAGCCCCAGCATTTT
- TRBJ2-3 TRBV5-8 - CASSSDSYTDTQYF TGTGCCAGCAGCTCGGACAGCTACACAGATACGCAGTATTTT
- TRBJ2-5 TRBV2 - CASSPQGWETQYF TGTGCCAGCAGCCCCCAGGGGTGGGAGACCCAGTACTTC
- TRBJ2-3 TRBV5-1 TRBD2 CASSLGSSGPSWGYTDTQYF TGCGCCAGCAGCTTGGGGTCTAGCGGTCCATCTTGGGGGTACACAGATACGCAGTATTTT
- TRBJ1-1 TRBV5-1 TRBD1 CASSTGDRVAEAFF TGCGCCAGCAGCACGGGGGACAGGGTGGCTGAAGCTTTCTTT
- TRBJ2-1 TRBV3-1/TRBV3-2 TRBD1 CASSPDRGGYNEQFF TGTGCCAGCAGCCCTGACAGGGGCGGGTACAATGAGCAGTTCTTC
- TRBJ2-2 TRBV3-1/TRBV3-2 - CASSQLSTGELFF TGTGCCAGCAGCCAACTTTCCACCGGGGAGCTGTTTTTT
- TRBJ2-5 TRBV7-9 - CASSISTETQYF TGTGCCAGCAGCATATCAACAGAGACCCAGTACTTC
- TRBJ1-1 TRBV10-3 - CAISLDRMNTEAFF TGTGCCATCAGTCTCGACAGGATGAACACTGAAGCTTTCTTT
once TRBJ2-5 TRBV19 - CASSIGKGGETQYF TGTGCCAGTAGTATTGGGAAGGGTGGGGAGACCCAGTACTTC
- TRBJ1-1 TRBV7-3 - CASSLKASRKDTEAFF TGTGCCAGCAGCTTAAAAGCCTCGAGAAAAGACACTGAAGCTTTCTTT
- TRBJ1-3 TRBV3-1/TRBV3-2 - CASSQGTGRWLTGNTIYF TGTGCCAGCAGCCAGGGAACAGGGAGGTGGCTGACTGGAAACACCATATATTTT
- TRBJ1-5 TRBV12-5 TRBD1 CASGSGTGGNQPQHF TGTGCTAGTGGTTCCGGGACAGGGGGCAATCAGCCCCAGCATTTT
- TRBJ2-3 TRBV7-8 - CASSRVGGATDTQYF TGTGCCAGCAGCCGAGTGGGCGGAGCAACAGATACGCAGTATTTT
- TRBJ1-1 TRBV11-2 TRBD1 CASSADRVVTEAFF TGTGCCAGCAGCGCGGACAGGGTTGTAACTGAAGCTTTCTTT
- TRBJ2-2 TRBV7-7 - CASSLRRAPPGELFF TGTGCTAGCAGCTTAAGAAGGGCCCCCCCCGGGGAGCTGTTTTTT
- TRBJ2-1 TRBV5-1 TRBD1 CASSLVPLGTGAYNEQFF TGCGCCAGCAGCTTGGTGCCCCTCGGGACAGGGGCCTACAATGAGCAGTTCTTC
- TRBJ2-2 TRBV13 - CASSLGPSAGLLYTGELFF TGTGCCAGCAGCTTAGGCCCTAGTGCGGGGTTGTTATACACCGGGGAGCTGTTTTTT
- TRBJ1-2 TRBV5-1 TRBD1 CASSSRQGRNYGYTF TGCGCCAGCAGCTCAAGACAGGGAAGGAACTATGGCTACACCTTC
- TRBJ2-6 TRBV25-1 - CASSPLGANVLTF TGTGCCAGCAGCCCATTAGGGGCCAACGTCCTGACTTTC
- TRBJ2-5 TRBV7-3 - CASSLSGPGPQETQYF TGTGCCAGCAGCTTGAGCGGCCCGGGCCCCCAAGAGACCCAGTACTTC
- TRBJ1-4 TRBV11-2 - CASSLALGVGEKLFF TGTGCCAGCAGCTTAGCGTTGGGGGTTGGCGAAAAACTGTTTTTT
- TRBJ2-5 TRBV9 TRBD2 CASSVSSGGYSETQYF TGTGCCAGCAGCGTATCCAGCGGGGGGTATTCGGAGACCCAGTACTTC
- TRBJ1-2 TRBV5-6 - CASSAGIDYGYTF TGTGCCAGCAGCGCCGGGATCGACTATGGCTACACCTTC
- TRBJ1-5 TRBV7-9 - CASSSRSPRGFSQPQHF TGTGCCAGCAGCTCCCGGTCGCCTCGAGGGTTCAGTCAGCCCCAGCATTTT
once TRBJ1-3 TRBV30 - CAWSLGTYSGNTIYF TGTGCCTGGAGTCTGGGGACTTACTCTGGAAACACCATATATTTT
- TRBJ2-3 TRBV7-6 - CASSRGGGTDTQYF TGTGCCAGCAGTAGAGGGGGGGGCACAGATACGCAGTATTTT
- TRBJ1-2 TRBV11-2 - CASGFRQSYTF TGTGCCAGCGGTTTCCGACAGAGCTACACCTTC
- TRBJ2-1 TRBV2 TRBD1 CASRPGTGVNNEQFF TGTGCCAGCCGCCCAGGGACAGGGGTAAACAATGAGCAGTTCTTC
- TRBJ2-7 TRBV18 TRBD1 CASSPVSVGGGYEQYF TGTGCCAGCTCACCAGTGTCGGTAGGGGGCGGTTACGAGCAGTACTTC
- TRBJ2-5 TRBV11-3 TRBD1 CASSPRTGEQETQYF TGTGCCAGCAGCCCCCGGACAGGGGAGCAAGAGACCCAGTACTTC
once TRBJ2-3 TRBV5-6 TRBD2 CASSRTSGTQYF TGTGCCAGCAGCCGAACTAGCGGTACGCAGTATTTT
- TRBJ2-4 TRBV5-8 TRBD1 CASRGRRRSGQAKNIQYF TGTGCCAGCAGGGGAAGGCGGCGGTCGGGACAGGCCAAAAACATTCAGTACTTC
- TRBJ1-6 TRBV7-9 - CASSLEGSPLHF TGTGCCAGCAGCTTAGAGGGTTCACCCCTCCACTTT
- TRBJ2-1 TRBV18 TRBD2 CASSPLVAGVDEQFF TGTGCCAGCTCACCTCTCGTAGCGGGGGTAGATGAGCAGTTCTTC
- TRBJ2-6 TRBV2 - CASSGYRDIGGSGANVLTF TGTGCCAGCAGTGGATACCGGGACATCGGAGGCTCTGGGGCCAACGTCCTGACTTTC
- TRBJ2-7 TRBV2 - CASSAVGSYEQYF TGTGCCAGCAGTGCGGTGGGCTCCTACGAGCAGTACTTC
- TRBJ1-5 TRBV5-3 - CARSCFREESNQPQHF TGTGCCAGAAGCTGTTTTAGGGAGGAGAGCAATCAGCCCCAGCATTTT
- TRBJ2-1 TRBV7-6 - CASSLGFRSSYNEQFF TGTGCCAGCAGCTTAGGGTTCCGGAGCTCCTACAATGAGCAGTTCTTC
- TRBJ2-7 TRBV28 - CASRPPQGYYEQYF TGTGCCAGCAGACCCCCGCAGGGTTACTACGAGCAGTACTTC
- TRBJ1-1 TRBV6-5 TRBD1 CASRPGQKNTEAFF TGTGCCAGCAGACCGGGACAGAAGAACACTGAAGCTTTCTTT
- TRBJ2-1 TRBV23-1 - CASSLIVAQQGLYDHEQFF TGCGCCAGCAGTCTCATAGTGGCCCAACAGGGACTGTATGACCATGAGCAGTTCTTC
few TRBJ2-7 TRBV29-1 - CSVEVNYEQYF TGCAGCGTTGAGGTGAACTACGAGCAGTACTTC
- TRBJ2-1 TRBV3-1/TRBV3-2 TRBD2 CASSRAGASGGAGNEQFF TGTGCCAGCAGCCGCGCTGGGGCTAGCGGGGGGGCCGGCAATGAGCAGTTCTTC
- TRBJ2-1 TRBV13 TRBD2 CASRSLGLAGGPGSYNEQFF TGTGCCAGCAGGTCCTTGGGACTAGCGGGGGGGCCGGGCTCCTACAATGAGCAGTTCTTC
- TRBJ2-3 TRBV4-2 TRBD2 CASSQSGTSGGHTDTQYF TGTGCCAGCAGCCAATCGGGGACTAGCGGGGGACACACAGATACGCAGTATTTT
- TRBJ1-6 TRBV7-9 - CASSPAGSRTNSPLHF TGTGCCAGCAGCCCAGCAGGGTCCAGGACGAATTCACCCCTCCACTTT
few TRBJ2-7 TRBV19 TRBD1 CASSRDSSLYEQYF TGTGCCAGTAGCAGGGACAGTTCGCTCTACGAGCAGTACTTC
- TRBJ2-1 TRBV24-1 TRBD2 CATSDPSGLNNEQFF TGTGCCACCAGTGACCCTAGCGGACTCAACAATGAGCAGTTCTTC
- TRBJ2-5 TRBV5-1 TRBD2 CASSLQRGGAGSQETQYF TGCGCCAGCAGCTTGCAGCGCGGGGGGGCCGGATCCCAAGAGACCCAGTACTTC